These T cell receptor beta chains were read from a single sample in a study of early T cells in non-severe SARS-CoV-2 infection. Each CDR3 protein is one row after TCRdb ran MiXCR on the 5' RACE reads. The profile covers some 34,000 distinct CDR3 sequences, with over 8.5% appearing a single time and 12% taken by the ten largest. Sequences were obtained from whole blood. The receptors were sampled from an adult who was a healthcare worker with PCR-confirmed SARS-CoV-2 infection or an uninfected control (not recorded which). CDR3s include the opening cysteine and the closing phenylalanine or tryptophan. Each record gives: V gene, clone size, J gene, D gene, CDR3 DNA, CDR3 protein. D genes are given only for firm matches. Not every row has a clone size; where given, it reads once, few, many or a size class.

>TRBV12-3/TRBV12-4|many|TRBJ2-1|TRBD1
TGTGCCAGCAGTTTACAGGGGGAATTTTACAATGAGCAGTTCTTC
CASSLQGEFYNEQFF
>TRBV20-1|.|TRBJ2-1|TRBD2
TGCAGTGCTAGAGGCGGGGGGAGATACTACAATGAGCAGTTCTTC
CSARGGGRYYNEQFF
>TRBV7-9|few|TRBJ2-5|.
TGTGCCAGCAGCATGGAAGGCCAAGAGACCCAGTACTTC
CASSMEGQETQYF
>TRBV5-1|.|TRBJ2-3|TRBD1
TGCGCCAGCAGCCCAAACAGGGGGCTTCGCACAGATACGCAGTATTTT
CASSPNRGLRTDTQYF
>TRBV10-3|many|TRBJ2-3|.
TGTGCCATGGGGATTAGGGAATTGGATACGCAGTATTTT
CAMGIRELDTQYF
>TRBV14|many|TRBJ2-1|.
TGTGCCAGCAGCCAAAGGGCCCCCTTTTACAATGAGCAGTTCTTC
CASSQRAPFYNEQFF
>TRBV20-1|many|TRBJ2-7|.
TGCAGTGCTAGTAGGACGAGAAACTACGAGCAGTACTTC
CSASRTRNYEQYF
>TRBV29-1|many|TRBJ2-3|.
TGCAGCGTTGAAGAAGTAGTCCGGGATACGCAGTATTTT
CSVEEVVRDTQYF
>TRBV7-9|.|TRBJ2-1|TRBD1
TGTGCCAGCAGCCCCGGGACAGGAGGTCTCCCTGAGCAGTTCTTC
CASSPGTGGLPEQFF
>TRBV28|many|TRBJ2-1|.
TGTGCCAGCAGTCGTTTGGGAATGAATGAGCAGTTCTTC
CASSRLGMNEQFF